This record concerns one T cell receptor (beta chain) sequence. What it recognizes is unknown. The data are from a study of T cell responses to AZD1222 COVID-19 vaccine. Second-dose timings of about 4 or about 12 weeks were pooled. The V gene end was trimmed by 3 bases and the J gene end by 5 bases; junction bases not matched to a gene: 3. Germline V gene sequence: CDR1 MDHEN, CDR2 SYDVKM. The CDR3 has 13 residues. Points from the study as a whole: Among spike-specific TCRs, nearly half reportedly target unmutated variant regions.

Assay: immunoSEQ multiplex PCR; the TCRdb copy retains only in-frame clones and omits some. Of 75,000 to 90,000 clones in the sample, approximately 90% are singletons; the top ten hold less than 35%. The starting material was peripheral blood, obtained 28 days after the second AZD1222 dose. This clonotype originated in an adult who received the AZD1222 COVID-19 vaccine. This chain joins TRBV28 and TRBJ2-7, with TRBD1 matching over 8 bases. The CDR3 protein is CASSFLTGDEQYF. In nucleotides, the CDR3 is TGTGCCAGCAGTTTTTTGACAGGGGACGAGCAGTACTTC.